Sequencing of this TCR beta chain was carried out in a study of T cell responses to AZD1222 COVID-19 vaccine. Turning to the study itself: The analysis combined second doses at about 4 or about 12 weeks.

As concerns this clone: Its specificity is unknown.

The germline V gene encodes CDR1 LGHNA and CDR2 YNFKEQ. Trimming pared 0 bases from V and 0 bases from J, leaving 12 bases between. The CDR3 covers 17 residues. Assay used: immunoSEQ multiplex PCR; TCRdb lists only in-frame clones, some missing. The data show about 100,000 clones, with approximately 87% seen just once and about 3% held by the top ten. Notes on the study in general: Epitopes outside B.1.351 and B.1.1.7 mutated regions reportedly drew nearly half of spike TCRs. Repertoires were collected only later (after the peak T cell response had occurred). Two doses of AZD1222 preceded a rise in Spike-specific TCR breadth and depth.

This receptor was obtained from an adult in good health. Source: peripheral blood, taken on day 0 of AZD1222 vaccination. The chain joins TRBV4-2 to TRBJ2-1, with D possibly TRBD2 on 6 matching bases. In nucleotides, the CDR3 is TGTGCCAGCAGCCAAGAGGCTAGCGCCGCCTCCTACAATGAGCAGTTCTTC. It translates to CASSQEASAASYNEQFF.